This T cell receptor beta chain stems from a study of shared clonotypes between healthy human individuals (dated by TCRdb to 2020 to 2021). Context from the whole study: A couple of women and three men aged 18 to 49 years were included in the cohort. For each donor, CD4 naive and CD4 memory were each given three plates, CD8 naive was given two plates, and CD8 memory was given one plate. Blood TCR repertoires of about 5 healthy adults were deeply sequenced to estimate repertoire size and the extent of clonotype sharing between individuals. Leukapheresis yielded between about 0.8 and 9.5 billion PBMCs per donor. Different laboratories and diverse techniques were used to prepare libraries and sequence TCR repertoires, to increase sequencing depth and limit assay-specific biases.

For the CD8 naive samples, CD45RO-negative cells were positively selected for CCR7, yielding a CD45RA+CCR7+ population from which TemRA cells were excluded. The donors were healthy, HIV-negative adults who had no recently reported acute infections or vaccinations. Every donor was a Caucasian adult living in Nashville, Tennessee, USA. Blood was collected by leukapheresis, and PBMCs were isolated by Ficoll-Histopaque density gradient centrifugation and then cryopreserved in liquid nitrogen vapor phase. Analytical flow cytometry was used to check the purity and quantity of every magnetically sorted T cell population. Genomic DNA was isolated from each sorted fraction and quantified by UV absorbance on a Nanodrop 2000c. Beyond this particular receptor, the publication reports: Rarefaction of sorted-subset datasets indicated incomplete sequencing despite the large sequencing depth. Approximately 5% of naive CD4, around 4% of naive CD8, roughly 2.5% of memory CD4, and 0.4% of memory CD8 clonotypes were shared across a few donors. The genetic and exposure-history diversity represented was limited by the small number of donors. Higher generation probabilities were observed for clonotypes shared by all four sorted-subset donors than for non-shared clonotypes. Larger estimated clonotype richness was generally found for naive subsets than for memory subsets. Pairwise subsampling indicated that sequencing depth was expected to affect the degree of clonotype sharing among donors. Sampling was restricted to blood, and TCR repertoires in tissue are likely to differ from TCR repertoires in blood.

Sequences SGHAT (CDR1) and FQNNGV (CDR2) are obtained from the germline V gene. Trimming leaves V shorter by 2 bases and J shorter by 4 bases, with the junction holding 7 bases beyond the gene matches. The CDR3 holds 17 amino acids from the cysteine to the phenylalanine. The kept DNA is CDR3 alone, 51 bases in frame from the first base. With regard to this clone: This clone's antigen is unknown. Base qualities are missing; no much larger clone stands one base away.

TCR CDR3 regions were amplified from genomic DNA by multiplex PCR using the deep immunoSEQ assay. Genomic DNA extracted from each cell subset was distributed evenly over all wells of several immunoSEQ 96-well plates, and each plate served as one replicate. Each replicate PCR for sorted subsets received about 220 ng genomic DNA, equal to about 30,000 T cell genomes. Purified libraries were quantified with a Qubit 3.0 fluorometer, sized on a Bioanalyzer 2100, and re-quantified with the KAPA Library Quantification kit. Every immunoSEQ 96-well plate was sequenced on a separate single-read 150-cycle Illumina NextSeq 550 flow cell. Per the original workflow: Because the immunoSEQ output included only junctional sequences and no quality scores, the filtering could not be the same as the filtering used for full-length reads. Sequences were annotated with PyIR, a Python wrapper for IgBLAST v1.9, and V/J genes and CDR3 were assigned using IMGT germline references. Reads with weak V/J assignments (E-value above 1e-6), missing CDR3, stop codons, out-of-frame junctions, or ambiguous translated residues were removed. V3J clonotypes were defined as sequences sharing an identical inferred V gene, J gene, and CDR3 amino acid sequence. To compute the percentage overlap between repertoires, the number of shared unique clonotypes was divided by the size of the smaller repertoire. RTK rarefaction, the Chao1 estimator, and Recon v2.1 estimates of unobserved clonotypes were used to assess repertoire richness. For all TCRbeta clonotypes obtained by the gDNA method from a few donors, generation probabilities were computed with OLGA. TCRdb's version of the immuneACCESS table is confined to in-frame rearrangements and falls short of the full clone set. An unresolved V gene accounts for under half of the shortfall where checked; the remainder is of unknown origin. V and J calls and clone size are as listed in that table; D and trimming were resolved from the DNA. Recorded for this sample are fewer than 700,000 clones; about 95% of them occurred a single time. Over 0.095% of the sample comes from the top ten.

The sequenced material came from naive CD8+ T cells sorted from blood. This specimen's cell subset or site label, interpreted: CD45RA+CCR7+. The rearrangement joined TRBV11-2 to TRBJ2-7; TRBD2 lines up with 14 middle nucleotides. The TCR was taken from a woman in her 30s in good health. CDR3 loop: CASSLMGLAGEEYEQYF. The base sequence is TGTGCCAGCAGCTTAATGGGACTAGCGGGAGAGGAGTACGAGCAGTACTTC.